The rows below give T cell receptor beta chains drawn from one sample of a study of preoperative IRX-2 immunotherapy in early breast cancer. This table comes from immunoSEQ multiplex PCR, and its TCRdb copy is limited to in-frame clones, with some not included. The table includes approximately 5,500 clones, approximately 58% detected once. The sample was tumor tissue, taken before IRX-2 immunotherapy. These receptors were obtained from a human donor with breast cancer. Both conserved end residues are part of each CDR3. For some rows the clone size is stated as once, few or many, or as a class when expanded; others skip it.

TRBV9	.	CASSPRRDPTDTQYF
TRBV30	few	CAWSVLSGTGSDEQFF
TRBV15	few	CATSRDTLGTPGVGYTF
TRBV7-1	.	CASSLGGHPNQPQHF
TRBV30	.	CAWSVLRRDGYTF
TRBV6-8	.	CASSRIAGGLGEQFF
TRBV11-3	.	CASSLGGRLPYEQYF
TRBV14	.	CASSPDSNYGYTF
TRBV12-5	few	CASGLVLTTYNEQFF
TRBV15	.	CATSGQTPGSYNEQFF
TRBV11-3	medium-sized	CASSLRASAYNEQFF
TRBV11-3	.	CASSLVAGASTGELFF
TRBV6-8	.	CASSLVPQSGKVQPQHF
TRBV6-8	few	CASSTGQMNTEAFF
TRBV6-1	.	CASSEVPGGSNQPQHF
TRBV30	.	CAWSEGGRRAYEQYF
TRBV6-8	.	CASSYMGLAGDEQFF
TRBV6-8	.	CASSYSFTGTGLRNEQFF
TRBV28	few	CASSSGGTPMVEQFF
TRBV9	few	CASRRVGAIEAFF
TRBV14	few	CASSLGLAGGDEQFF
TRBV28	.	CASSLQGQGVGQPQHF
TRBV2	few	CASSSWAITGELFF
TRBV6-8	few	CASSSGTGQETQYF
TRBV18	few	CASSPLGSTEAFF
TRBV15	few	CATSSLPGRGADTGELFF
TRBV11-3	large	CASSFSGRAGDTQYF
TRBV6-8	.	CASSPQKTSKRADTQYF
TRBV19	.	CASKVRLAGSTDTQYF
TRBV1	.	CASSQDGRAADTQYF
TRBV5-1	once	CASSTDRDQNNYGYTF
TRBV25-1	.	CASSEQGYEQYF
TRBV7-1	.	CASSLIKGTGVSGANVLTF
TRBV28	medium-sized	CASSLGQGSNQPQHF
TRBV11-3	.	CASSFGSSTDTQYF
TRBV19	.	CASSIPGEGEAREQYF
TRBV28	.	CASSPTTSGRYEQYF
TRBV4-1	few	CASWDGTGNEKLFF
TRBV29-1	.	CSVGLGTEIGYTF
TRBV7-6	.	CASSFGASGGWTYEQYF
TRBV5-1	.	CASSLFAGANVLTF
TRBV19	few	CATSGAGGYEQYF
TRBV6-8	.	CASRRQGSNQPQHF
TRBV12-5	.	CASGLATSTYGGETQYF
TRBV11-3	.	CASSLDRGSAEAFF
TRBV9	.	CASSASQGLTGYGYTF
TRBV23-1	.	CASSQAPGTNYGYTF
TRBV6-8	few	CASSYFPAQGYEQYF